These 17 T cell receptor beta chains were sequenced from one sample in a study of T cell changes during pregnancy in multiple sclerosis. TCRdb keeps only in-frame clones here, not all; method: immunoSEQ multiplex PCR. The profile shows tens of thousands of clones, roughly 89% of them singletons. Sequences were derived from CD8+ T cells from peripheral blood mononuclear cells, sampled in the first trimester of pregnancy. These receptors were collected from a female donor in good health, enrolled as a control in a pregnancy study.

The gene calls are TRBV5-1 and TRBJ1-1; tentatively, D is TRBD1 (6 bases). The germline V and J ends were trimmed by 7 bases and 1 base, with 17 bases remaining between them. The CDR3 extends over 15 amino acids. Germline-derived CDR1 and CDR2 are SGHRS and YFSETQ. The CDR3 DNA reads as TGCGCCAGCGCCGACGGGGACATTCGGAACACTGAAGCTTTCTTT. It encodes CASADGDIRNTEAFF.

The CDR3 loop is CASSQPLAGLAGDEQFF. The CDR3 nucleotides read TGTGCCAGCAGCCAACCCCTAGCAGGACTAGCGGGGGATGAGCAGTTCTTC. The V and J genes are TRBV7-2 and TRBJ2-1; 13 bases line up with TRBD2. This CDR3 spans 17 amino acids. Germline V gene data show CDR1 as SGHTA and CDR2 as FQGNSA. V was clipped by 5 bases and J by 8 bases; unmatched bases: 12.

In this sample, this clone turned up once. This CDR3 is CASSRDLSSGAFF. The CDR3 DNA reads as TGTGCCAGCAGTCGGGACCTATCTAGCGGAGCTTTCTTT. The chain combines TRBV28 with TRBJ1-1; a weak D match, TRBD1 (5 bases). Germline V gene lookup returns CDR1 MDHEN and CDR2 SYDVKM. V gave up 5 bases and J gave up 10 bases, with 17 bases separating them. This CDR3 has 13 residues.

The chain joins TRBV28 to TRBJ2-7; D may be TRBD2 (7 bases). CDR3 size: 18 residues. Germline V gene lookup returns CDR1 MDHEN and CDR2 SYDVKM. V was trimmed by 3 bases and J by 5 bases, leaving 26 bases between them. This CDR3 is CASSFSLGGGGPRNEQYF. CDR3 bases: TGTGCCAGCAGTTTCTCCCTGGGGGGCGGGGGCCCTAGGAACGAGCAGTACTTC.

The chain is built from TRBV5-1 and TRBJ2-5, with 15 bases lining up with TRBD2. Germline values: CDR1 SGHRS, CDR2 YFSETQ. The CDR3 runs 18 residues. V dropped 4 bases and J dropped 5; count of bases not matched to a gene: 12. The CDR3, as DNA: TGCGCCAGCAGCCCCGGACTAGCGGGGGGGCCTTCTTGGGAGACCCAGTACTTC. Translated: CASSPGLAGGPSWETQYF. Looking up the rest from reference TRBV5-1 and TRBJ2-5 gives the full variable domain: KAGVTQTPRYLIKTRGQQVTLSCSPISGHRSVSWYQQTPGQGLQFLFEYFSETQRNKGNFPGRFSGRQFSNSRSEMNVSTLELGDSALYLCASSPGLAGGPSWETQYFGPGTRLLVL.

V is TRBV5-6 and J is TRBJ1-1; D is perhaps TRBD1 (6 bases). Trimming took off 2 bases at V and 3 bases at J, with 8 bases between the two ends. The CDR3 extends over 13 amino acids. Germline CDR1 SGHDT, CDR2 YYEEEE. The CDR3 DNA reads as TGTGCCAGCAGCTTATACAGGGACACTGAAGCTTTCTTT. It translates to CASSLYRDTEAFF.

This clone was observed a few times. The gene calls are TRBV4-1 and TRBJ2-5; D unresolved. Germline CDR1 reads MGHRA; CDR2 reads YSYEKL. Trimming removed 0 bases at V and 1 base at J, with 6 bases between. This CDR3 is built from 14 residues. The CDR3 DNA follows: TGCGCCAGCAGCCAAGATTACAGCCAAGAGACCCAGTACTTC. As protein: CASSQDYSQETQYF.

This clone showed up just once. The CDR3 region has the DNA TGTGCCAGCAGCACCGTCGAGGGCATGAACACTGAAGCTTTCTTT. Translating it yields CASSTVEGMNTEAFF. The genes are TRBV7-8 and TRBJ1-1; D is undetermined. The CDR3 totals 15 residues. The V gene's germline CDR1 is SGHVS and CDR2 FQNEAQ. Trimming removed 5 bases from V and 0 bases from J, with 13 bases in between.

CDR3 loop: CASSVERTGWDTQYF. The CDR3 DNA is TGTGCCAGCAGCGTAGAAAGGACAGGGTGGGATACGCAGTATTTT. V gene TRBV9 combines with J gene TRBJ2-3; 8 positions match TRBD1. Trimming at V came to 0 bases and at J to 6 bases, leaving 6 bases not matched to a gene. This CDR3 spans 15 amino acids. Germline V CDR1 and CDR2: SGDLS, YYNGEE.

V gene TRBV7-9 combines with J gene TRBJ2-5; tentatively, D is TRBD2 (5 bases). V was trimmed by 2 bases and J by 9 bases, leaving 13 bases between them. The CDR3 is 13 amino acids. Germline V gene sequence: CDR1 SEHNR, CDR2 FQNEAQ (reference sequence). CDR3 sequence reads: CASSLPRERPQYF. CDR3 DNA sequence: TGTGCCAGCAGCTTACCGAGGGAGAGACCCCAGTACTTC. The whole variable domain, remainder taken from reference TRBV7-9 and TRBJ2-5, is DTGVSQNPRHKITKRGQNVTFRCDPISEHNRLYWYRQTLGQGPEFLTYFQNEAQLEKSRLLSDRFSAERPKGSFSTLEIQRTEQGDSAMYLCASSLPRERPQYFGPGTRLLVL.

This clone was observed a single time. The chain joins TRBV5-6 to TRBJ1-2; 7 positions agree with TRBD1. From germline, CDR1 is SGHDT and CDR2 YYEEEE. With 3 bases clipped from V and 6 bases from J, the junction kept 5 bases outside the gene matches. This CDR3 contains 13 residues. The CDR3: CASSYTGVHGYTF. CDR3 DNA: TGTGCCAGCAGCTATACAGGGGTTCATGGCTACACCTTC.

This clone was counted a single time. This chain joins TRBV7-3 and TRBJ2-3; 8 bases are shared with TRBD2. Germline loops: CDR1 SGHTA, CDR2 FQGTGA. The junction had 9 bases not matched to a gene; V was cut back by 3 bases and J by 4 bases. This CDR3 is 16 amino acids long. The CDR3 bases are TGTGCCAGCAGCTTCCTTGGCGGGGGGAATCCAGATACGCAGTATTTT. Residues: CASSFLGGGNPDTQYF.

The rearrangement links TRBV7-9 to TRBJ2-1, with TRBD2 as a possible D gene (6 bases). Trimming cost V 5 bases and J 7 bases, with 15 bases left between them. CDR1 SEHNR and CDR2 FQNEAQ come from the germline V gene (reference sequence). The CDR3 consists of 14 residues. This CDR3 reads CASSVPGLQNEQFF. CDR3 DNA sequence: TGTGCCAGCAGCGTACCGGGACTGCAAAATGAGCAGTTCTTC.

This chain connects TRBV7-3 to TRBJ2-7, with D possibly TRBD1 on 5 matching bases. V was clipped by 5 bases and J by 3 bases, with 17 bases between them. Germline loops: CDR1 SGHTA, CDR2 FQGTGA. The CDR3 is made up of 15 amino acids. The CDR3 is CASSPTGLSGYEQYF. The DNA of the CDR3 is TGTGCCAGCAGCCCAACAGGTCTTTCTGGCTACGAGCAGTACTTC.

By proportion, this clone is medium-sized. The chain has TRBV2 and TRBJ2-7; D is ambiguous. Germline CDR1 SNHLY, CDR2 FYNNEI. The V end was cut by 3 bases, the J end by 2 bases, with 17 bases between. This CDR3 spans 16 amino acids. The CDR3 reads CASSESRGPPPYEQYF. DNA of the CDR3: TGTGCCAGCAGTGAGTCTAGAGGCCCGCCTCCCTACGAGCAGTACTTC.

The chain links TRBV5-6 to TRBJ1-4; a possible D gene is TRBD1 (6 bases). CDR1 is SGHDT, CDR2 YYEEEE, per germline. With 2 bases removed from V and 4 bases from J, the gap between germline ends came to 12 bases. The CDR3 has 15 amino acids. For the CDR3, the DNA is TGTGCCAGCAGCTTCTGGACAGACCTTAATGAAAAACTGTTTTTT. Residues: CASSFWTDLNEKLFF.

This chain joins TRBV27 and TRBJ1-1; D not resolved. Trimming removed 10 bases from V and 6 bases from J, with 12 bases in between. The CDR3 consists of 11 residues. The germline V gene encodes CDR1 MNHEY and CDR2 SMNVEV (reference sequence). CDR3 DNA sequence: TGTGCCACCCTGGGCAGTTCTGAAGCTTTCTTT. The encoded protein is CATLGSSEAFF.